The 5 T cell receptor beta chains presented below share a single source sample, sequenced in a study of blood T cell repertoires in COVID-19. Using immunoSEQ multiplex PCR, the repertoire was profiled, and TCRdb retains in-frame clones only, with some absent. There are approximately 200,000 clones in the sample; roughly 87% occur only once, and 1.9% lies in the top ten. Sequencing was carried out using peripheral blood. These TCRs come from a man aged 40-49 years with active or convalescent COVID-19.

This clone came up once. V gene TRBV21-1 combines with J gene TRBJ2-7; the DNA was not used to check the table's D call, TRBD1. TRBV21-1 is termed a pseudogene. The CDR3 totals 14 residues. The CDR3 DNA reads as TGTGCCAGCATGCAATCGACAGGGAATGGCGAGCAGTACTTC. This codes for CASMQSTGNGEQYF.

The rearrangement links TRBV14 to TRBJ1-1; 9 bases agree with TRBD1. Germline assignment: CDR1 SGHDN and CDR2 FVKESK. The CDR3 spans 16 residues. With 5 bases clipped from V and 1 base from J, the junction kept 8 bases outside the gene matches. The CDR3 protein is CASSLMPGQGNTEAFF. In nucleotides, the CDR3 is TGTGCCAGCAGCTTAATGCCGGGACAGGGGAACACTGAAGCTTTCTTT.

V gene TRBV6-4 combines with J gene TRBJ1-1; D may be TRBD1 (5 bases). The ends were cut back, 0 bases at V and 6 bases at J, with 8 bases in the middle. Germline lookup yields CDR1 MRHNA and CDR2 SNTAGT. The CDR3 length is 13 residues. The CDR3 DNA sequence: TGTGCCAGCAGTGACTCTTGGGGCGCTGAAGCTTTCTTT. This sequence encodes CASSDSWGAEAFF.

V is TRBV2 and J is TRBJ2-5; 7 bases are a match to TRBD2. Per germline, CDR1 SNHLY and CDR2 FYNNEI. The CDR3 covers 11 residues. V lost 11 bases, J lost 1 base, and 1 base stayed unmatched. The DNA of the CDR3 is TGTGCCGCGGGGGTCCAAGAGACCCAGTACTTC. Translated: CAAGVQETQYF.

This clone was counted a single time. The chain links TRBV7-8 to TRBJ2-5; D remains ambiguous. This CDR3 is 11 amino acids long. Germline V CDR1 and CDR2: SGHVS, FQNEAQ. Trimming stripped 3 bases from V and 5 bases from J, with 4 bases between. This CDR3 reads CASSFRETQYF. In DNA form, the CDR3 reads TGTGCCAGCAGCTTCCGGGAGACCCAGTACTTC.